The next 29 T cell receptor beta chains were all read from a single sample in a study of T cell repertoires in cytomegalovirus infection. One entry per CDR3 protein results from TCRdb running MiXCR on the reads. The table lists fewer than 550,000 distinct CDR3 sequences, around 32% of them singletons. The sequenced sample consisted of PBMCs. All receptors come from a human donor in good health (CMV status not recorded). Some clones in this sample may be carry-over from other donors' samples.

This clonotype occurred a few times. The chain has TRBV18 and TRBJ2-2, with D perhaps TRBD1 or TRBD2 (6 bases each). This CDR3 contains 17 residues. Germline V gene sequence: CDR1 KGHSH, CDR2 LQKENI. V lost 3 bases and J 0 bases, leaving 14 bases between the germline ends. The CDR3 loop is CASSPLPEGANTGELFF. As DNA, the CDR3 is TGTGCCAGCTCACCGCTTCCGGAGGGGGCGAACACCGGGGAGCTGTTTTTT.

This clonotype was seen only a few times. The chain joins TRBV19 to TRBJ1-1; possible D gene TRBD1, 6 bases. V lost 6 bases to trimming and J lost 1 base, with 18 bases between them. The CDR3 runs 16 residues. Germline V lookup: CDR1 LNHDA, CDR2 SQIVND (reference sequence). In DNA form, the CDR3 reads TGTGCCAGTAGGAGGGGACACCTGGAAAGGAACACTGAAGCTTTCTTT. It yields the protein CASRRGHLERNTEAFF.

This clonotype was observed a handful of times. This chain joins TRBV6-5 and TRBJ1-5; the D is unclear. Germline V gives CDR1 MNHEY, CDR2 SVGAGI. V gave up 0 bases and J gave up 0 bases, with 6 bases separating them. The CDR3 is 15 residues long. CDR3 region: CASSYSAVSNQPQHF. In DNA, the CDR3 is TGTGCCAGCAGTTACTCGGCCGTTAGCAATCAGCCCCAGCATTTT.

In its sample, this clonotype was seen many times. The CDR3 sequence is CASSFQGSAGADTQYF. The CDR3 nucleotides read TGTGCCAGCAGTTTCCAGGGGTCTGCGGGGGCAGATACGCAGTATTTT. This chain joins TRBV7-2 and TRBJ2-3, with a weak D call TRBD2 (7 bases). V lost 6 bases and J lost 4, with 20 bases in between. Germline loops: CDR1 SGHTA, CDR2 FQGNSA. There are 16 residues in the CDR3.

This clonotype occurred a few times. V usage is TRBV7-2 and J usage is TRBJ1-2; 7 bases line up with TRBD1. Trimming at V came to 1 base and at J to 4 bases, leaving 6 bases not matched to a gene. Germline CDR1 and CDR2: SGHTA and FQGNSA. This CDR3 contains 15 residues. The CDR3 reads CASSLGTQGPYGYTF. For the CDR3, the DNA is TGTGCCAGCAGCTTAGGGACACAGGGGCCCTATGGCTACACCTTC.

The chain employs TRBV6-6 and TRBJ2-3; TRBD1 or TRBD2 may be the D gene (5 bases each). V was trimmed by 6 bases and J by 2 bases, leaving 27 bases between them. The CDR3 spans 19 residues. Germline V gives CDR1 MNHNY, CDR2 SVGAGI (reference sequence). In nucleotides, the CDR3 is TGTGCCAGCAGCCTACAGGAGGTAGGGATCCGACTCTACACAGATACGCAGTATTTT. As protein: CASSLQEVGIRLYTDTQYF.

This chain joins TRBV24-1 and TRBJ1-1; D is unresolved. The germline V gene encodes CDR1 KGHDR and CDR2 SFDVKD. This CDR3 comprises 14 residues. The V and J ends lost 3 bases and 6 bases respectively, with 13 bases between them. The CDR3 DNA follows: TGTGCCACCAGTGATCGGGGATCCCCTCCTGAAGCTTTCTTT. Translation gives CATSDRGSPPEAFF.

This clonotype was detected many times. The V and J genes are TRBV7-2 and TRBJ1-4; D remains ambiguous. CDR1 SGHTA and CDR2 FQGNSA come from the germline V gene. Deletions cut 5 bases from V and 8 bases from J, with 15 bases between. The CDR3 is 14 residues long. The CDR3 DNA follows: TGTGCCAGCAGCCCGGAGTTCGCTGGGGAAAAACTGTTTTTT. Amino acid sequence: CASSPEFAGEKLFF.

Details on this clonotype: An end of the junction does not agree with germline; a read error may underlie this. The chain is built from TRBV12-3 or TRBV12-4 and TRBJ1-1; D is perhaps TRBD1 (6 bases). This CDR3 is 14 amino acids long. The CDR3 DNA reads TGTGCCAGCAGTTTAGTGGGGGGGGCGACTGAAGCTTTATTT. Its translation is CASSLVGGATEALF.

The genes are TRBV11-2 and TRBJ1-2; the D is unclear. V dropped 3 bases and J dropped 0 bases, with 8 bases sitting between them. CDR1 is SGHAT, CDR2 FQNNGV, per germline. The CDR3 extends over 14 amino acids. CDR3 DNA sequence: TGTGCCAGCAGCTTTAGGGAGGCTAACTATGGCTACACCTTC. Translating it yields CASSFREANYGYTF.

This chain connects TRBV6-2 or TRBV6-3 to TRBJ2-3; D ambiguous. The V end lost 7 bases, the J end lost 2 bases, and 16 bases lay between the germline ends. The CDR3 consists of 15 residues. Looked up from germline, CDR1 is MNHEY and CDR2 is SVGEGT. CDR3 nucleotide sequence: TGTGCCAGCACCCCCTTGGGCTTCAACACAGATACGCAGTATTTT. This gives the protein CASTPLGFNTDTQYF.

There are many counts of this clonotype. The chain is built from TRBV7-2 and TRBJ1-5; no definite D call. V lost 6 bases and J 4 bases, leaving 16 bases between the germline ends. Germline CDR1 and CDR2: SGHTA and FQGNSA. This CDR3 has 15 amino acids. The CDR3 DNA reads TGTGCCAGCAGTCCCGACCGGGCCAAAAATCAGCCCCAGCATTTT. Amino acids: CASSPDRAKNQPQHF.

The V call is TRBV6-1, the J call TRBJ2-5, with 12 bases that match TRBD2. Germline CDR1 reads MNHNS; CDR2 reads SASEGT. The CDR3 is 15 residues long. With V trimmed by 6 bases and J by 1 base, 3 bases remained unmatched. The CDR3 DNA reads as TGTGCCAGCAGAGGACTAGCGGGGCGCCAAGAGACCCAGTACTTC. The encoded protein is CASRGLAGRQETQYF.

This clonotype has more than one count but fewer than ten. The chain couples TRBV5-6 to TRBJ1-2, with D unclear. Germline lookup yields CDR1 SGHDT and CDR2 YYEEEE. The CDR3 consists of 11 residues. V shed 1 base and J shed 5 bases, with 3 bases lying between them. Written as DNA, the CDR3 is TGTGCCAGCAGCTTGAGATATGGCTACACCTTC. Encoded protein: CASSLRYGYTF. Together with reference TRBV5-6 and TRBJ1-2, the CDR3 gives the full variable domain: DAGVTQSPTHLIKTRGQQVTLRCSPKSGHDTVSWYQQALGQGPQFIFQYYEEEERQRGNFPDRFSGHQFPNYSSELNVNALLLGDSALYLCASSLRYGYTFGSGTRLTVV.

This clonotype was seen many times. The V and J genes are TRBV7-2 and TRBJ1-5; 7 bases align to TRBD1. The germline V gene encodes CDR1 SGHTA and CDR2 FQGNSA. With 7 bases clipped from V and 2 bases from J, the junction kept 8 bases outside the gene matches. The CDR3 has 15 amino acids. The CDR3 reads CASNQGTDRNQPQHF. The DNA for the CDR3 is TGTGCCAGCAACCAAGGGACAGACCGCAATCAGCCCCAGCATTTT.

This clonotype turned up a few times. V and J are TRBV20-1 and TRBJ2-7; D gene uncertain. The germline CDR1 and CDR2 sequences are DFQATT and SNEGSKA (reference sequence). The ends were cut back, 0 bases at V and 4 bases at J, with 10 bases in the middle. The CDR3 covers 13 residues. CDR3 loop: CSARDFNSYEQYF. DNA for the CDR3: TGCAGTGCTAGAGATTTTAATTCGTACGAGCAGTACTTC.

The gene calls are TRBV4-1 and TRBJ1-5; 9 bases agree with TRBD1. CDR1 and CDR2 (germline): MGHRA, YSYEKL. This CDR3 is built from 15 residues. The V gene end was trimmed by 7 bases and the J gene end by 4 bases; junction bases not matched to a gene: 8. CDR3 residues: CASTHGTGWNQPQHF. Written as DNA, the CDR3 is TGCGCCAGCACCCACGGGACAGGGTGGAATCAGCCCCAGCATTTT.

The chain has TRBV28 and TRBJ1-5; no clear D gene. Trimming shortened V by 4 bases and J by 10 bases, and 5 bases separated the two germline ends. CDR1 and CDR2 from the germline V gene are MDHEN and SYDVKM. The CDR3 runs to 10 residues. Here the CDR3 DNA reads TGTGCCAGCAGTTCGGGTCCCCAGCATTTT. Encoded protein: CASSSGPQHF.

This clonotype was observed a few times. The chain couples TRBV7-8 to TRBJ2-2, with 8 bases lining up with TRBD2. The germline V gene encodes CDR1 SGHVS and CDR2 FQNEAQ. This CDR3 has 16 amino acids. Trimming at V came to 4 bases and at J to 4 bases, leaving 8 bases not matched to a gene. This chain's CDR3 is CASSSGLAFGTGELFF. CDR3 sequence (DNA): TGTGCCAGCAGCTCAGGACTAGCTTTCGGCACCGGGGAGCTGTTTTTT.

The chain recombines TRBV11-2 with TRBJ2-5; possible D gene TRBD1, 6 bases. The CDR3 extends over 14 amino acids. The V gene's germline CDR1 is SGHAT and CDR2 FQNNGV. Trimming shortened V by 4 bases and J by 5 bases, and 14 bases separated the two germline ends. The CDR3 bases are TGTGCCAGCAGCTCGACGTACCAGGGGGAGACCCAGTACTTC. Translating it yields CASSSTYQGETQYF.

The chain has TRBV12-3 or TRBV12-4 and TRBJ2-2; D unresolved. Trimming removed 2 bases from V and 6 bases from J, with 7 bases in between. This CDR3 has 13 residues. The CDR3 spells CASSLHGPGELFF. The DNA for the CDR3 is TGTGCCAGCAGTTTACACGGACCCGGGGAGCTGTTTTTT.

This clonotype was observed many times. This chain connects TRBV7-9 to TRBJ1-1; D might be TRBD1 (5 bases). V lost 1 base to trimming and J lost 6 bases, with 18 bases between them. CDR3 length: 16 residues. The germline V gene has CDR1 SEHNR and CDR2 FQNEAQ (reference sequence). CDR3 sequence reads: CASSLEIVMGDSEAFF. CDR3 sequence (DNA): TGTGCCAGCAGCTTAGAGATCGTTATGGGGGACTCTGAAGCTTTCTTT.

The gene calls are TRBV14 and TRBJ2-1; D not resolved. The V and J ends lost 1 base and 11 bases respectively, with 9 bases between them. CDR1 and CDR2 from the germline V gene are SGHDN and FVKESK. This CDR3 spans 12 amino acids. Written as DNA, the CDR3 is TGTGCCAGCAGCCAAGTTGGTAGTCAGCAGTTCTTC. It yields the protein CASSQVGSQQFF. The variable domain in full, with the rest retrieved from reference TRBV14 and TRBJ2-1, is EAGVTQFPSHSVIEKGQTVTLRCDPISGHDNLYWYRRVMGKEIKFLLHFVKESKQDESGMPNNRFLAERTGGTYSTLKVQPAELEDSGVYFCASSQVGSQQFFGPGTRLTVL.

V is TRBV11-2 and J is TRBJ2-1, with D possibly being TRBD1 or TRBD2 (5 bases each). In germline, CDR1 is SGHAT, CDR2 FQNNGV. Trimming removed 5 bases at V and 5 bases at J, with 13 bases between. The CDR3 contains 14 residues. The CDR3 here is CASSGRDLDNEQFF. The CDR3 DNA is TGTGCCAGCAGCGGCCGGGACCTAGACAATGAGCAGTTCTTC.

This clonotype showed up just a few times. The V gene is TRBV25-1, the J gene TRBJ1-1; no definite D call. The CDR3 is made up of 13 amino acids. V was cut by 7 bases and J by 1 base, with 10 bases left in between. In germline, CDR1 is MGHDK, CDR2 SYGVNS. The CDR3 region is CASTRIGNTEAFF. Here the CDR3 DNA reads TGTGCCAGCACCCGAATAGGGAACACTGAAGCTTTCTTT.

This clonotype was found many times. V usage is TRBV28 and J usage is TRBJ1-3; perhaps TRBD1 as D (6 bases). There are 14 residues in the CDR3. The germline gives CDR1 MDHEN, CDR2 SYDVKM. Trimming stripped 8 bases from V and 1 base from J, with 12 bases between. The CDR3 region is CASGQPRSGNTIYF. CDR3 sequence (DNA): TGTGCCAGCGGACAGCCGAGGTCTGGAAACACCATATATTTT.

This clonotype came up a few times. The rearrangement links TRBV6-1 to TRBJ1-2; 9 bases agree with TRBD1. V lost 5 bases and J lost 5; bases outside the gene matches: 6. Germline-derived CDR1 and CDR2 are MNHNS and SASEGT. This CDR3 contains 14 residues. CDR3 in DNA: TGTGCCAGCAGTCCTACAGGGGGCCAATATGGCTACACCTTC. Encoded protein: CASSPTGGQYGYTF.

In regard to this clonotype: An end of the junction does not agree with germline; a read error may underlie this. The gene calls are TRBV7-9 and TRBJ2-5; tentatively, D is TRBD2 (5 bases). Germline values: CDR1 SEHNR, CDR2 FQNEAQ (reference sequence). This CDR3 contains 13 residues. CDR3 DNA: TGTGACAGCAGCCGGACTCTAGGGGAGACCCAGTACTTC. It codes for CDSSRTLGETQYF.

The CDR3 spells CATSGWGTGNEDTQYF. CDR3 bases: TGTGCCACCAGTGGGTGGGGGACAGGGAATGAAGATACGCAGTATTTT. The chain uses TRBV24-1 and TRBJ2-3, with 9 bases matching TRBD1. This CDR3 is built from 16 residues. In germline, CDR1 is KGHDR, CDR2 SFDVKD. Trimming cost V 5 bases and J 5 bases; bases outside gene matches: 10.